The next 30 T cell receptor beta chains were all read from a single sample in a study of T cell changes during pregnancy in multiple sclerosis. TCRdb's copy holds only in-frame clones and misses some; the assay was immunoSEQ multiplex PCR. The sample includes about 34,000 clones, just over 90% seen only once; the top ten take 4.5%. Sequenced here: peripheral blood, sampled in the second trimester of pregnancy. These receptors all stem from a female donor in good health, enrolled as a control in a pregnancy study.

The CDR3 region is CASSRLPGQGSSVHNSPLHF. The CDR3, as DNA: TGCGCCAGCAGCCGCCTACCGGGACAGGGGTCGTCTGTCCATAATTCACCCCTCCACTTT. The gene calls are TRBV4-1 and TRBJ1-6; TRBD1 matches at 10 bases. With V trimmed by 4 bases and J by 5 bases, 17 bases remained unmatched. The CDR3 is 20 residues long. Germline V gives CDR1 MGHRA, CDR2 YSYEKL.

The chain has TRBV5-5 and TRBJ1-1; possibly TRBD1 for D (5 bases). Germline V gives CDR1 SGHKS, CDR2 YYEKEE (reference sequence). Between the trimmed V and J ends, which lost 0 bases and 6 bases, there was a span of 12 bases. CDR3 size: 14 residues. The CDR3: CASSLGGGVAEAFF. The CDR3 coding sequence is TGTGCCAGCAGCTTGGGTGGGGGGGTCGCTGAAGCTTTCTTT.

The chain employs TRBV5-4 and TRBJ1-2; no firm D call. CDR1 is SGHNT, CDR2 YYREEE, per germline (reference sequence). CDR3 length: 14 residues. The ends were cut back, 1 base at V and 8 bases at J, with 15 bases in the middle. The CDR3 is CASSLQLGNKGYTF. CDR3 nucleotide sequence: TGTGCCAGCAGCTTGCAACTAGGTAATAAAGGCTACACCTTC.

This chain joins TRBV13 and TRBJ1-1; tentative D call: TRBD1 (6 bases). Looked up from germline, CDR1 is PRHDT and CDR2 is FYEKMQ (reference sequence). The V end was cut by 5 bases, the J end by 1 base, with 11 bases between. This CDR3 is built from 14 residues. This CDR3 is CASSPWTANTEAFF. DNA of the CDR3: TGTGCCAGCAGCCCGTGGACAGCGAACACTGAAGCTTTCTTT.

In its sample, this clone was seen once. V is TRBV7-2 and J is TRBJ2-1; D is undetermined. CDR1 is SGHTA, CDR2 FQGNSA, per germline. There are 15 residues in the CDR3. V was trimmed by 5 bases and J by 3 bases, leaving 14 bases between them. The chain's CDR3 is CASSTDRNYYNEQFF. The CDR3 region has the DNA TGTGCCAGCAGCACTGACCGGAACTACTACAATGAGCAGTTCTTC.

The J gene is TRBJ1-4, the V gene TRBV15; the D gene is possibly TRBD1 (5 bases). With 8 bases removed from V and 11 bases from J, the gap between germline ends came to 21 bases. The CDR3 length is 14 residues. CDR1 and CDR2 (germline): LNHNV, YYDKDF (reference sequence). DNA of the CDR3: TGTGCCACCGCTGATGTGGCGGGGGGTTGGAAACTGTTTTTT. Translated, it gives CATADVAGGWKLFF.

V usage is TRBV4-1 and J usage is TRBJ2-5; 7 bases agree with TRBD1. Germline loops: CDR1 MGHRA, CDR2 YSYEKL. Trimming took 3 bases from V and 3 from J; bases not matched to a gene: 7. CDR3 size: 15 residues. The CDR3 DNA follows: TGCGCCAGCAGCCACGCCACCGGGACAGAAGAGACCCAGTACTTC. Its protein is CASSHATGTEETQYF.

The rearrangement joins TRBV7-8 to TRBJ1-1; 8 nucleotides match TRBD1. Germline-derived CDR1 and CDR2 are SGHVS and FQNEAQ. This CDR3 has 15 amino acids. Trimming cost V 0 bases and J 1 base; bases outside gene matches: 1. The CDR3 nucleotides read TGTGCCAGCAGCTTAGCCGACAGGGGGAACACTGAAGCTTTCTTT. Protein sequence: CASSLADRGNTEAFF.

The chain joins TRBV27 to TRBJ1-2; TRBD1 agrees at 8 bases. With 2 bases clipped from V and 7 bases from J, the junction kept 6 bases outside the gene matches. Germline V CDR1 and CDR2: MNHEY, SMNVEV (reference sequence). This CDR3 spans 14 amino acids. CDR3 sequence: CASSLSQGAGGYTF. The CDR3 coding sequence is TGTGCCAGCAGTTTAAGTCAGGGGGCGGGTGGCTACACCTTC.

This chain's CDR3 is CASSLLYDTGELFF. CDR3 nucleotides: TGTGCCAGCAGCTTATTATATGACACCGGGGAGCTGTTTTTT. The genes are TRBV6-1 and TRBJ2-2; D is unresolved. V shed 6 bases and J shed 3 bases, with 11 bases lying between them. This CDR3 is built from 14 residues. Germline V CDR1 and CDR2: MNHNS, SASEGT.

DNA for the CDR3: TGTGCCAGCAGCTCAACCCCAACAACCTATGGCTACACCTTC. Translation gives CASSSTPTTYGYTF. The genes are TRBV28 and TRBJ1-2; no clear D. The CDR3 consists of 14 residues. Germline V gene sequence: CDR1 MDHEN, CDR2 SYDVKM. V was shortened by 6 bases and J by 4 bases, with 15 bases between the two germline ends.

The chain uses TRBV5-6 and TRBJ2-5; 11 nucleotides match TRBD2. The germline V gene has CDR1 SGHDT and CDR2 YYEEEE. The CDR3 is 15 amino acids. V shed 2 bases, J shed 5 bases, and the junction held 5 bases outside the gene matches. The chain's CDR3 is CASSLDRTSGETQYF. In nucleotides, the CDR3 is TGTGCCAGCAGCTTAGACCGGACTAGCGGGGAGACCCAGTACTTC.

The chain combines TRBV27 with TRBJ2-2, with 9 positions matching TRBD1. The CDR3 has 15 amino acids. V gave up 5 bases and J gave up 5 bases; unmatched junction bases: 6. Germline CDR1 MNHEY, CDR2 SMNVEV (reference sequence). CDR3: CASSPRDRVTGELFF. The CDR3 DNA reads as TGTGCCAGCAGTCCCAGGGACAGGGTTACCGGGGAGCTGTTTTTT.

The chain carries TRBV27 and TRBJ2-2; 8 bases are shared with TRBD2. Trimming removed 11 bases from V and 5 bases from J; junction bases left unmatched: 13. This CDR3 comprises 15 residues. In germline, CDR1 is MNHEY, CDR2 SMNVEV (reference sequence). The CDR3 sequence is CASSAGGLTTGELFF. The CDR3 DNA is TGTGCCTCCTCGGCGGGGGGCCTTACGACCGGGGAGCTGTTTTTT.

J is TRBJ1-2 and V is TRBV7-2; TRBD1 is a possible D gene (5 bases). Per the germline V gene, CDR1 is SGHTA and CDR2 is FQGNSA. Trimming left V 5 bases short and J 7 bases short, with 14 bases between. The CDR3 sequence is 13 residues long. The CDR3 loop reads CASSPQGRVGYTF. CDR3 bases: TGTGCCAGCAGCCCCCAGGGCAGAGTTGGCTACACCTTC.

The V and J genes are TRBV5-6 and TRBJ1-2, with 8 bases matching TRBD1. This CDR3 has 14 amino acids. Germline assignment: CDR1 SGHDT and CDR2 YYEEEE. V shed 4 bases and J 4 bases; nucleotides not matched to a gene: 6. CDR3 sequence: CASSDRTGFYGYTF. The CDR3 DNA reads TGTGCCAGCAGCGACCGGACAGGGTTCTATGGCTACACCTTC. Together with reference TRBV5-6 and TRBJ1-2, the CDR3 gives the full variable domain: DAGVTQSPTHLIKTRGQQVTLRCSPKSGHDTVSWYQQALGQGPQFIFQYYEEEERQRGNFPDRFSGHQFPNYSSELNVNALLLGDSALYLCASSDRTGFYGYTFGSGTRLTVV.

The chain carries TRBV5-1 and TRBJ2-7; 7 bases map to TRBD2. This CDR3 is 13 amino acids long. Germline CDR1 reads SGHRS; CDR2 reads YFSETQ. The V segment lost 0 bases and the J segment 5 bases; nucleotides outside the gene matches: 2. This chain's CDR3 is CASSLAGGNEQYF. In nucleotides, the CDR3 is TGCGCCAGCAGCTTGGCCGGGGGGAACGAGCAGTACTTC.

This chain uses TRBV10-1 with TRBJ2-1, with 7 bases identical to TRBD2. Trimming removed 7 bases from V and 4 bases from J; junction bases left unmatched: 13. The CDR3 runs to 16 residues. Germline assignment: CDR1 WNHNN and CDR2 SYGVQD (reference sequence). DNA for the CDR3: TGCGCCAGCAATAACCATTGGGGGGGTTCATACAATGAGCAGTTCTTC. Amino acids: CASNNHWGGSYNEQFF.

By share, this clone ranks as medium-sized. V and J are TRBV13 and TRBJ2-5, with TRBD2 identical over 10 bases. Germline V gene lookup returns CDR1 PRHDT and CDR2 FYEKMQ (reference sequence). J was trimmed by 4 bases and V by 0 bases; bases with no gene match: 5. The CDR3 totals 16 residues. CDR3 sequence: CASSLGLAGSGETQYF. The CDR3, as DNA: TGTGCCAGCAGCTTAGGACTAGCGGGATCAGGAGAGACCCAGTACTTC.

This sequence joins TRBV4-3 and TRBJ2-7; a weak D match, TRBD1 (5 bases). Trimming pared 0 bases from V and 9 bases from J, leaving 18 bases between. The CDR3 runs 15 residues. The V gene's germline CDR1 is LGHNA and CDR2 YSLEER. The CDR3 here is CASSQDTQVARGQYF. The CDR3 DNA reads TGCGCCAGCAGCCAAGATACACAGGTAGCCCGAGGGCAGTACTTC.

This clone has just one count. This sequence joins TRBV5-4 and TRBJ2-5, with 13 positions matching TRBD2. V shed 4 bases and J 1 base; nucleotides not matched to a gene: 4. This CDR3 contains 16 residues. Looked up from germline, CDR1 is SGHNT and CDR2 is YYREEE (reference sequence). The CDR3 sequence: CASSPGTSGVQETQYF. The CDR3 DNA follows: TGTGCCAGCAGCCCGGGGACTAGCGGGGTCCAAGAGACCCAGTACTTC.

V is TRBV5-5 and J is TRBJ2-5; 11 bases align to TRBD2. Germline loops: CDR1 SGHKS, CDR2 YYEKEE (reference sequence). CDR3 length: 16 residues. V was clipped by 3 bases and J by 1 base; unmatched bases: 5. The CDR3 protein is CASSSGTSGFQETQYF. CDR3 DNA sequence: TGTGCCAGCAGCTCCGGGACTAGCGGATTCCAAGAGACCCAGTACTTC.

This rearrangement joins TRBV4-3 to TRBJ2-3, with 9 bases identical to TRBD2. The V gene's germline CDR1 is LGHNA and CDR2 YSLEER. The CDR3 is 15 amino acids. J lost 4 bases, V lost 4 bases, and 6 bases had no gene match. CDR3 DNA: TGCGCCAGCAGCCCCGTGCGGGGGGGCGCAGATACGCAGTATTTT. It is translated as CASSPVRGGADTQYF.

This clone turned up a few times. The chain uses TRBV2 and TRBJ2-1; no definite D call. Germline CDR1 is SNHLY and CDR2 is FYNNEI. Trimming cost V 4 bases and J 5 bases, with 9 bases left between them. The CDR3 runs to 13 residues. The CDR3 DNA is TGTGCCAGCAGTGTAGAACGAGACAATGAGCAGTTCTTC. Translated, it gives CASSVERDNEQFF.

The chain carries TRBV6-5 and TRBJ2-1; 10 nucleotides align to TRBD1. The CDR3 is 16 residues long. Trimming at V came to 4 bases and at J to 2 bases, leaving 5 bases not matched to a gene. Germline V gene data show CDR1 as MNHEY and CDR2 as SVGAGI. The CDR3 reads CASSFSGTGAYNEQFF. Written as DNA, the CDR3 is TGTGCCAGCAGTTTCTCCGGGACAGGGGCCTACAATGAGCAGTTCTTC.

This clone was seen more than once but under ten times. This rearrangement joins TRBV30 to TRBJ2-7, with 8 positions matching TRBD1. There are 12 residues in the CDR3. The V gene's germline CDR1 is GTSNPN and CDR2 SVGIG (reference sequence). V was clipped by 0 bases and J by 9 bases; unmatched bases: 4. The chain's CDR3 is CAWSVDRGGQYF. DNA of the CDR3: TGTGCCTGGAGTGTAGACAGGGGTGGGCAGTACTTC.

The chain uses TRBV5-4 and TRBJ2-1; 11 nucleotides line up with TRBD2. The germline V gene has CDR1 SGHNT and CDR2 YYREEE (reference sequence). The J segment lost 0 bases and the V segment lost 7 bases, leaving 12 bases of the junction unmatched. The CDR3 runs 18 residues. The CDR3 DNA is TGTGCCAGCGCCAACGTCACTAGCGGGAGTCCCTCCTACAATGAGCAGTTCTTC. Its translation is CASANVTSGSPSYNEQFF.

The V and J genes are TRBV28 and TRBJ2-7; D is uncertain. CDR1 is MDHEN, CDR2 SYDVKM, per germline. This CDR3 contains 11 residues. V shed 4 bases and J shed 5 bases, with 6 bases lying between them. The CDR3 DNA follows: TGTGCCAGCAGTTGGCTGAACGAGCAGTACTTC. Its protein product is CASSWLNEQYF.

The rearrangement joins TRBV5-1 to TRBJ2-1; possible D gene TRBD1, 5 bases. The CDR3 contains 14 residues. Trimming left V 0 bases short and J 6 bases short, with 10 bases between. CDR1 is SGHRS and CDR2 is YFSETQ in the germline V gene. The CDR3 DNA follows: TGCGCCAGCAGCTTGGAAGGGGCTAGCAATGAGCAGTTCTTC. It yields the protein CASSLEGASNEQFF. The complete variable domain, with remaining parts taken from reference TRBV5-1 and TRBJ2-1, reads KAGVTQTPRYLIKTRGQQVTLSCSPISGHRSVSWYQQTPGQGLQFLFEYFSETQRNKGNFPGRFSGRQFSNSRSEMNVSTLELGDSALYLCASSLEGASNEQFFGPGTRLTVL.

The DNA for the CDR3 is TGTGCCAGCGGCCGTACGGGGGACGCTGAAGCTTTCTTT. It codes for CASGRTGDAEAFF. The rearrangement joins TRBV7-2 to TRBJ1-1; a weak D match, TRBD1 (5 bases). The CDR3 loop spans 13 amino acids. CDR1 and CDR2 (germline): SGHTA, FQGNSA. V lost 8 bases to trimming and J lost 6 bases, with 16 bases between them.